The clone carrying this T cell receptor beta chain was recorded at least ten times. Germline V CDR1 and CDR2: MNHEY, SMNVEV (reference sequence). V lost 3 bases and J lost 8; bases outside the gene matches: 7. The CDR3 spans 15 residues. TCRdb reprocessed the RACE reads with MiXCR, giving one entry per CDR3 protein. The sample records some 350,000 distinct CDR3 sequences, about 6% being singletons. As to time point: patch test 2, 6 weeks after DPC sensitization. Treatment noted: therapeutic diphenylcyclopropenone sensitization with weekly scalp DPC. The data derive from a study of human T cells and chemical hapten exposure.

Source: whole blood, taken in connection with sensitization to the hapten diphenylcyclopropenone (DPC). This TCR came from a woman under 30 with alopecia areata. Some clones in this sample may be carry-over from other donors' samples. The rearrangement uses TRBV27 and TRBJ1-4; 9 positions match TRBD1. The CDR3 sequence: CASSFHRGLGEKLFF. CDR3 nucleotide sequence: TGTGCCAGCAGTTTTCACAGGGGGCTGGGCGAAAAACTGTTTTTT. Filled out from reference TRBV27 and TRBJ1-4, the complete variable domain reads EAQVTQNPRYLITVTGKKLTVTCSQNMNHEYMSWYRQDPGLGLRQIYYSMNVEVTDKGDVPEGYKVSRKEKRNFPLILESPSPNQTSLYFCASSFHRGLGEKLFFGSGTQLSVL.